Below, 24 T cell receptor beta chains from the same sample are listed, as sequenced in a study of blood T cell repertoires in COVID-19. Sequencing used immunoSEQ multiplex PCR; TCRdb keeps in-frame clones, though not all of them. The sample has a few hundred thousand clones, roughly 84% seen once; the top ten hold around 2.9%. Material for sequencing was peripheral blood. The source of these receptors is a woman aged 18-29 years with acute or convalescent COVID-19.

V gene TRBV2 combines with J gene TRBJ1-6, with D unclear. The V gene's germline CDR1 is SNHLY and CDR2 FYNNEI. With 4 bases removed from V and 8 bases from J, the gap between germline ends came to 15 bases. The CDR3 has 15 residues. The CDR3 loop reads CASSAAAPSYSPLHF. In DNA form, the CDR3 reads TGTGCCAGCAGTGCCGCGGCCCCAAGCTATTCACCCCTCCACTTT.

The chain joins TRBV6-2 or TRBV6-3 to TRBJ2-1, with D maybe TRBD2 (6 bases). Between the trimmed V and J ends, which lost 4 bases and 11 bases, there was a span of 18 bases. This CDR3 has 14 residues. Germline loops: CDR1 MNHEY, CDR2 SVGEGT. CDR3 sequence reads: CASSSALAGIKQFF. The DNA for the CDR3 is TGTGCCAGCAGTTCTGCGTTGGCGGGAATAAAGCAGTTCTTC.

This clone was counted a few times. The chain combines TRBV6-1 with TRBJ1-5; 8 nucleotides align to TRBD1. This CDR3 contains 15 residues. The junction had 7 bases not matched to a gene; V was cut back by 3 bases and J by 6 bases. CDR1 MNHNS and CDR2 SASEGT come from the germline V gene. The CDR3 reads CASSDAGGGSQPQHF. The CDR3 DNA sequence: TGTGCCAGCAGTGATGCAGGGGGCGGGAGTCAGCCCCAGCATTTT.

The CDR3 nucleotides are TGTGCCAGCAGTGACCCAAGGACAGGGATGAATTCACCCCTCCACTTT. Translating it yields CASSDPRTGMNSPLHF. This sequence joins TRBV28 and TRBJ1-6; TRBD1 matches at 8 bases. V lost 5 bases, J lost 7 bases, and 10 bases stayed unmatched. From germline, CDR1 is MDHEN and CDR2 SYDVKM. This CDR3 is 16 amino acids long.

V usage is TRBV29-1 and J usage is TRBJ2-1; TRBD2 aligns across 8 bases. V dropped 5 bases and J dropped 8; count of bases not matched to a gene: 8. The germline CDR1 and CDR2 sequences are SQVTM and ANQGSEA. The CDR3 runs 13 residues. As DNA, the CDR3 is TGCAGCGTTTCTCCTAGCGGGTTCGATGAGCAGTTCTTC. Its translation is CSVSPSGFDEQFF.

The V and J genes are TRBV21-1 and TRBJ1-1. TRBV21-1 is tagged as a pseudogene. The CDR3 has 15 amino acids. The CDR3 here is CASSRGERLNTEAFF. CDR3 DNA: TGTGCCAGCAGCAGGGGGGAGAGATTGAACACTGAAGCTTTCTTT.

The V and J genes are TRBV11-2 and TRBJ1-1, with a weak D call TRBD1 (5 bases). Trimming took 0 bases from V and 5 from J, leaving 10 bases between them. Germline CDR1 is SGHAT and CDR2 is FQNNGV. This CDR3 has 14 amino acids. The CDR3 is CASSLDLRDTEAFF. The DNA for the CDR3 is TGTGCCAGCAGCTTAGATCTCAGGGATACTGAAGCTTTCTTT.

This sequence joins TRBV19 and TRBJ1-1; D is uncertain. The V end was cut by 3 bases, the J end by 0 bases, with 5 bases between. Germline assignment: CDR1 LNHDA and CDR2 SQIVND (reference sequence). There are 13 residues in the CDR3. The CDR3 here is CASSITVNTEAFF. The DNA of the CDR3 is TGTGCCAGTAGTATCACTGTGAACACTGAAGCTTTCTTT.

The rearrangement links TRBV20-1 to TRBJ2-3; no firm D call. The CDR3 consists of 10 residues. The germline CDR1 and CDR2 sequences are DFQATT and SNEGSKA (reference sequence). Trimming took off 2 bases at V and 5 bases at J, with 2 bases between the two ends. CDR3 sequence: CSARLDTQYF. For the CDR3, the DNA is TGCAGTGCTAGACTAGATACGCAGTATTTT.

The chain is built from TRBV9 and TRBJ2-7; maybe TRBD2 (6 bases). CDR3 length equals 15 residues. With 0 bases removed from V and 3 bases from J, the gap between germline ends came to 13 bases. CDR1 and CDR2 (germline): SGDLS, YYNGEE. CDR3: CASSVEVSGLYEQYF. The CDR3 region has the DNA TGTGCCAGCAGCGTAGAGGTTAGCGGACTCTACGAGCAGTACTTC. The complete variable domain, with remaining parts taken from reference TRBV9 and TRBJ2-7, reads DSGVTQTPKHLITATGQRVTLRCSPRSGDLSVYWYQQSLDQGLQFLIQYYNGEERAKGNILERFSAQQFPDLHSELNLSSLELGDSALYFCASSVEVSGLYEQYFGPGTRLTVT.

This clone is a singleton in its sample. The chain is built from TRBV30 and TRBJ1-4; maybe TRBD1 (6 bases). The CDR3 totals 16 residues. In germline, CDR1 is GTSNPN, CDR2 SVGIG (reference sequence). V was cut by 8 bases and J by 0 bases, with 19 bases left in between. CDR3 DNA sequence: TGTGCCGGGACTCCGGGACACAGTGCAACTAATGAAAAACTGTTTTTT. It translates to CAGTPGHSATNEKLFF.

This clone was counted only a few times. This chain connects TRBV27 to TRBJ2-3; 10 positions agree with TRBD2. The CDR3 is 19 residues long. Germline V gene lookup returns CDR1 MNHEY and CDR2 SMNVEV (reference sequence). With V trimmed by 1 base and J by 4 bases, 14 bases remained unmatched. Here the CDR3 DNA reads TGTGCCAGCAGTTTATATCCCGGGGCTAGCGGGAGTGTGGCAGATACGCAGTATTTT. This translates into CASSLYPGASGSVADTQYF.

The CDR3: CASSLRPPGGRGNIQYF. As DNA, the CDR3 is TGTGCCAGCAGCTTAAGACCCCCGGGTGGCCGAGGGAACATTCAGTACTTC. This chain links TRBV7-3 with TRBJ2-4; D is perhaps TRBD2 (5 bases). The germline V gene has CDR1 SGHTA and CDR2 FQGTGA. The CDR3 covers 17 residues. With 1 base removed from V and 7 bases from J, the gap between germline ends came to 20 bases.

The chain uses TRBV7-9 and TRBJ2-5, with 13 bases matching TRBD2. CDR1 is SEHNR and CDR2 is FQNEAQ in the germline V gene (reference sequence). The CDR3 totals 16 residues. V shed 4 bases, J shed 2 bases, and the junction held 4 bases outside the gene matches. The DNA for the CDR3 is TGTGCCAGCAGCTCCGGACTAGCGGGAGATCAAGAGACCCAGTACTTC. This sequence encodes CASSSGLAGDQETQYF.

This clone was recorded a few times. This rearrangement joins TRBV25-1 to TRBJ1-2, with 7 bases matching TRBD1. The CDR3 spans 17 residues. V was pared by 1 base and J by 4 bases, with 12 bases of the junction left unmatched. CDR1 and CDR2 (germline): MGHDK, SYGVNS. CDR3 coding DNA: TGTGCCAGCAGTGAATTCCTCCCGGACAGGAGCAGCTATGGCTACACCTTC. Encoded protein: CASSEFLPDRSSYGYTF.

This chain uses TRBV29-1 with TRBJ2-2, with TRBD1 matching over 9 bases. The CDR3 covers 14 residues. Germline trimming cut 3 bases from V and 7 bases from J; bases unmatched to any gene: 6. Germline V gives CDR1 SQVTM, CDR2 ANQGSEA. DNA for the CDR3: TGCAGCGTTGAGGGGACAGGGAAGATCGGGGAGCTGTTTTTT. This codes for CSVEGTGKIGELFF.

The rearrangement uses TRBV15 and TRBJ1-1, with no clear D. Germline V CDR1 and CDR2: LNHNV, YYDKDF (reference sequence). The ends were cut back, 3 bases at V and 12 bases at J, with 14 bases in the middle. This CDR3 region has 12 residues. The CDR3 region has the DNA TGTGCCACCAGCAGGGTCTCGGGGAAAACTTTCTTT. This codes for CATSRVSGKTFF.

The chain carries TRBV19 and TRBJ2-7; 7 nucleotides align to TRBD1. The CDR3 is 15 residues long. The germline CDR1 and CDR2 sequences are LNHDA and SQIVND (reference sequence). V was pared by 4 bases and J by 5 bases, with 11 bases of the junction left unmatched. The CDR3 loop is CASSTRQGRTHEQYF. The CDR3 nucleotides read TGTGCCAGTAGTACCCGACAGGGACGTACCCACGAGCAGTACTTC.

The CDR3 DNA reads as TGTGCCAGCAGTTACTGGCAGGACAATGAGCAGTTCTTC. Its translation: CASSYWQDNEQFF. The chain recombines TRBV6-5 with TRBJ2-1; no firm D call. Germline CDR1 is MNHEY and CDR2 is SVGAGI. Trimming took 1 base from V and 5 from J, leaving 6 bases between them. The length of the CDR3 is 13 residues.

This clone has a handful of counts. The chain combines TRBV7-2 with TRBJ2-2; 10 bases line up with TRBD2. Germline loops: CDR1 SGHTA, CDR2 FQGNSA. V lost 5 bases and J lost 1; bases outside the gene matches: 4. This CDR3 is 16 amino acids long. The CDR3 reads CASSLRTSGNTGELFF. The CDR3 DNA is TGTGCCAGCAGCCTCCGGACTAGCGGGAACACCGGGGAGCTGTTTTTT.

This clone has a handful of counts. V and J are TRBV29-1 and TRBJ1-4; D may be TRBD1 (5 bases). Germline values: CDR1 SQVTM, CDR2 ANQGSEA. V lost 0 bases, J lost 7 bases, and 12 bases lay in between. The length of the CDR3 is 14 residues. The CDR3 loop reads CSVEEVGQGEKLFF. As DNA, the CDR3 is TGCAGCGTTGAAGAGGTCGGTCAGGGTGAAAAACTGTTTTTT.

The CDR3 region is CASSFSPNEKLFF. The CDR3 bases are TGTGCCAGCAGCTTCAGTCCTAATGAAAAACTGTTTTTT. This rearrangement joins TRBV5-4 to TRBJ1-4; D is uncertain. This CDR3 comprises 13 residues. Germline CDR1 reads SGHNT; CDR2 reads YYREEE (reference sequence). Trimming stripped 2 bases from V and 3 bases from J, with 5 bases between.

This clone has a count of ten or more. The chain has TRBV5-4 and TRBJ1-2; D is undetermined. Trimming removed 0 bases at V and 5 bases at J, with 14 bases between. CDR3 length: 15 amino acids. Germline CDR1 is SGHNT and CDR2 is YYREEE (reference sequence). CDR3 sequence reads: CASSLAKVPGYGYTF. The CDR3, as DNA: TGTGCCAGCAGCTTGGCCAAGGTTCCGGGGTATGGCTACACCTTC.

The V call is TRBV5-4, the J call TRBJ1-1; TRBD1 is a possible D gene (5 bases). The V and J ends lost 5 bases and 0 bases respectively, with 8 bases between them. CDR3 length equals 13 residues. Germline V gene lookup returns CDR1 SGHNT and CDR2 YYREEE (reference sequence). CDR3 bases: TGTGCCAGCAGAACAGGACTGAACACTGAAGCTTTCTTT. Translated, it gives CASRTGLNTEAFF.